The 5 T cell receptor beta chains listed next were all sequenced from one sample in a study of cytomegalovirus exposure and HLA in healthy donors. The PCR employed 60 Vbeta primers together with 13 Jbeta primers. Sequencing used immunoSEQ multiplex PCR; TCRdb keeps in-frame clones, though not all of them. Of roughly 190,000 clones listed, approximately 9.5% are singletons. Source material: PBMCs. The receptors stem from a woman in her 30s in good health and CMV-seropositive.

The chain uses TRBV27 and TRBJ2-7, with 10 bases aligning to TRBD1. Germline assignment: CDR1 MNHEY and CDR2 SMNVEV (reference sequence). Trimming took 4 bases from V and 0 from J; bases not matched to a gene: 0. The CDR3 contains 14 residues. CDR3 in DNA: TGTGCCAGCAGTTGGACAGGGGGCTCCTACGAGCAGTACTTC. Translating gives CASSWTGGSYEQYF.

The chain is built from TRBV5-6 and TRBJ2-2, with 8 bases that match TRBD2. With 3 bases clipped from V and 0 bases from J, the junction kept 10 bases outside the gene matches. The CDR3 covers 18 residues. CDR1 and CDR2 from the germline V gene are SGHDT and YYEEEE. The CDR3 protein is CASSWGVAGSTNTGELFF. The CDR3 nucleotides are TGTGCCAGCAGCTGGGGGGTAGCGGGAAGCACGAACACCGGGGAGCTGTTTTTT.

This clone was counted a few times. The chain has TRBV5-1 and TRBJ2-3, with D unresolved. Trimming removed 5 bases at V and 6 bases at J, with 7 bases between. Germline V gives CDR1 SGHRS, CDR2 YFSETQ. The CDR3 length is 11 residues. CDR3 sequence reads: CASRVQDTQYF. CDR3 nucleotide sequence: TGCGCCAGCAGAGTACAGGATACGCAGTATTTT. Full variable domain (rest looked up from reference TRBV5-1 and TRBJ2-3): KAGVTQTPRYLIKTRGQQVTLSCSPISGHRSVSWYQQTPGQGLQFLFEYFSETQRNKGNFPGRFSGRQFSNSRSEMNVSTLELGDSALYLCASRVQDTQYFGPGTRLTVL.

The chain has TRBV6-1 and TRBJ2-4, with TRBD1 identical over 8 bases. The germline CDR1 and CDR2 sequences are MNHNS and SASEGT. This CDR3 has 10 residues. Trimming took 8 bases from V and 15 from J; bases not matched to a gene: 6. CDR3 DNA sequence: TGTGCCAGCGGGGACAGGCTAGCGTACTTC. It is translated as CASGDRLAYF.

This chain links TRBV2 with TRBJ2-3, with D perhaps TRBD2 (5 bases). V lost 2 bases and J lost 0, with 6 bases in between. The CDR3 has 14 residues. From germline, CDR1 is SNHLY and CDR2 FYNNEI. CDR3 loop: CASSEQRSTDTQYF. CDR3 coding DNA: TGTGCCAGCAGTGAACAGCGGAGCACAGATACGCAGTATTTT.